Detailed here is one T cell receptor (beta chain). The germline V and J ends were trimmed by 4 bases and 0 bases, with 15 bases remaining between them. CDR1 and CDR2 from the germline V gene are SGHDT and YYEEEE. The CDR3 consists of 16 residues. The sample originates from a study of T-cell memory formation after mild COVID-19. Constant-segment primers and 5'RACE yielded cDNA libraries for TCR alpha and TCR beta, each carrying sample barcodes and UMIs. TCRdb ran MiXCR on the 5' RACE reads and lists one entry per CDR3 protein. The sample comprises 250,000 to 300,000 distinct CDR3 sequences, approximately 15% of which are singletons, and around 23% rests with the top ten.

The sequence was collected from a man aged 18-30 years who had mild COVID-19 (a few samples of this study predate the infection). Cell type and time point are not known. Sequences were obtained from PBMCs or a T cell subset sorted from them (not recorded which). V is TRBV5-6 and J is TRBJ2-3; tentatively, D is TRBD2 (6 bases). CDR3 bases: TGTGCCAGCAGCCCGCCTGGCGGGGCCAGCACAGATACGCAGTATTTT. It is translated as CASSPPGGASTDTQYF.